A single sample is the source of the 17 T cell receptor beta chains below, sequenced in a study of shared clonotypes between healthy human individuals (dated by TCRdb to about 2020). Preparation of the library involved the immunoSEQ multiplex PCR assay. Entries here come from immuneACCESS through TCRdb and include only in-frame sequences with V and J called. Some clones fail to appear in such tables; in the studies checked, an unresolved V gene covers under half of the shortfall, and the cause of the remainder is unknown. The sample table shows 2,500,000 or so clones, and over 85% are seen once. About 0.39% of the sample is in the top ten clones. The specimen was naive CD4+ T cells from PBMCs. Sample cell subset or site, as interpreted from the label and publication: CD45RA+ positively selected. The source of these receptors is a man aged 18 to 35 in good health. Some clones in this sample may be carry-over from other donors' samples.

V and J are TRBV6-1 and TRBJ2-2, with D unresolved. Germline CDR1 is MNHNS and CDR2 is SASEGT. The CDR3 totals 14 residues. V lost 6 bases and J lost 1, with 9 bases in between. The CDR3 spells CASRRRENTGELFF. The CDR3 nucleotides are TGTGCCAGCAGGAGGAGAGAGAACACCGGGGAGCTGTTTTTT.

The chain uses TRBV13 and TRBJ2-4, with 8 bases that match TRBD1. From germline, CDR1 is PRHDT and CDR2 FYEKMQ (reference sequence). Trimming removed 8 bases from V and 6 bases from J; junction bases left unmatched: 9. This CDR3 comprises 14 residues. The CDR3: CASADRARVNIQYF. The DNA for the CDR3 is TGTGCCAGCGCGGACAGGGCGAGGGTAAACATTCAGTACTTC. Drawing the rest from reference TRBV13 and TRBJ2-4, the complete variable domain is AAGVIQSPRHLIKEKRETATLKCYPIPRHDTVYWYQQGPGQDPQFLISFYEKMQSDKGSIPDRFSAQQFSDYHSELNMSSLELGDSALYFCASADRARVNIQYFGAGTRLSVL.

The V and J genes are TRBV18 and TRBJ2-1; D ambiguous. Trimming cost V 3 bases and J 8 bases, with 11 bases left between them. The CDR3 extends over 13 amino acids. Germline V gives CDR1 KGHSH, CDR2 LQKENI. The DNA of the CDR3 is TGTGCCAGCTCACCGGTACTTGGGGATGAGCAGTTCTTC. Amino acids: CASSPVLGDEQFF.

As regards this clone: Within the sample, other DNA sequences also encode this same CDR3. The rearrangement joins TRBV5-1 to TRBJ2-6; D call uncertain. From germline, CDR1 is SGHRS and CDR2 YFSETQ. V was trimmed by 7 bases and J by 4 bases, leaving 9 bases between them. This CDR3 has 13 residues. DNA of the CDR3: TGCGCCAGCCGCGAAACGGGGGCCAACGTCCTGACTTTC. Protein sequence: CASRETGANVLTF.

V and J are TRBV28 and TRBJ1-1; a possible D gene is TRBD1 (5 bases). This CDR3 region has 12 residues. V was cut by 5 bases and J by 6 bases, with 10 bases left in between. Per germline, CDR1 MDHEN and CDR2 SYDVKM. CDR3 protein: CASSTGHPEAFF. DNA for the CDR3: TGTGCCAGCAGTACTGGACATCCTGAAGCTTTCTTT. The full variable domain, completed using reference TRBV28 and TRBJ1-1, is DVKVTQSSRYLVKRTGEKVFLECVQDMDHENMFWYRQDPGLGLRLIYFSYDVKMKEKGDIPEGYSVSREKKERFSLILESASTNQTSMYLCASSTGHPEAFFGQGTRLTVV.

V usage is TRBV27 and J usage is TRBJ1-2; tentative D call: TRBD1 (6 bases). The germline V gene encodes CDR1 MNHEY and CDR2 SMNVEV (reference sequence). V was trimmed by 6 bases and J by 3 bases, leaving 17 bases between them. CDR3 size: 15 residues. DNA for the CDR3: TGTGCCAGCAGCCCCTTGGGGGCGTGGGACTATGGCTACACCTTC. Translated, it gives CASSPLGAWDYGYTF.

The chain carries TRBV11-3 and TRBJ2-1, with 13 bases lining up with TRBD2. Germline V gives CDR1 SGHNT, CDR2 YENEEA. The CDR3 contains 16 residues. V lost 5 bases and J lost 7; bases outside the gene matches: 8. In DNA form, the CDR3 reads TGTGCCAGCAGCCCGGGACTAGCGGGAACGGAGAATGAGCAGTTCTTC. It encodes CASSPGLAGTENEQFF.

The chain couples TRBV6-6 to TRBJ2-7, with 8 bases aligning to TRBD2. V was clipped by 0 bases and J by 1 base; unmatched bases: 2. The CDR3 spans 15 residues. Germline loops: CDR1 MNHNY, CDR2 SVGAGI (reference sequence). This CDR3 is CASSYSSGKSYEQYF. CDR3 nucleotides: TGTGCCAGCAGTTACTCTAGCGGGAAATCCTACGAGCAGTACTTC.

In its sample, this clone was seen once. DNA of the CDR3: TGCAGCGTTCATACGGGGGACCCCTCCTACGAGCAGTACTTC. Residues: CSVHTGDPSYEQYF. The V gene is TRBV29-1, the J gene TRBJ2-7; possibly TRBD2 for D (6 bases). Germline V gene data show CDR1 as SQVTM and CDR2 as ANQGSEA. V dropped 5 bases and J dropped 0 bases, with 14 bases sitting between them. CDR3 size: 14 residues.

V gene TRBV28 combines with J gene TRBJ1-2; no firm D call. V lost 4 bases and J 8 bases, leaving 11 bases between the germline ends. Germline V gene sequence: CDR1 MDHEN, CDR2 SYDVKM. The CDR3 sequence is 12 residues long. CDR3 loop: CASSSKPGGYTF. The CDR3 DNA sequence: TGTGCCAGCAGTTCGAAGCCTGGGGGCTACACCTTC.

The chain uses TRBV5-4 and TRBJ2-7, with TRBD2 as a possible D gene (5 bases). The CDR3 is 15 amino acids. The V end was cut by 2 bases, the J end by 3 bases, with 15 bases between. Germline V gives CDR1 SGHNT, CDR2 YYREEE (reference sequence). CDR3 protein: CASSLRPGLGYEQYF. CDR3 nucleotide sequence: TGTGCCAGCAGCTTACGGCCGGGGTTAGGCTACGAGCAGTACTTC.

This chain joins TRBV6-1 and TRBJ2-1; no clear D. The CDR3 covers 14 residues. Trimming took 7 bases from V and 3 from J, leaving 13 bases between them. The germline V gene has CDR1 MNHNS and CDR2 SASEGT. CDR3 in DNA: TGTGCCAGCAACCCCCTGGTTGGCTACAATGAGCAGTTCTTC. Its protein is CASNPLVGYNEQFF.

Of note for this clone: In the same sample, other DNA sequences code for this CDR3. The rearrangement links TRBV7-2 to TRBJ2-1, with 7 bases matching TRBD2. The V gene end was trimmed by 0 bases and the J gene end by 3 bases; junction bases not matched to a gene: 2. This CDR3 comprises 15 residues. Germline-derived CDR1 and CDR2 are SGHTA and FQGNSA. DNA of the CDR3: TGTGCCAGCAGCTTAGCGAGCGGGAACTACAATGAGCAGTTCTTC. Encoded protein: CASSLASGNYNEQFF. Together with reference TRBV7-2 and TRBJ2-1, the CDR3 gives the full variable domain: GAGVSQSPSNKVTEKGKDVELRCDPISGHTALYWYRQSLGQGLEFLIYFQGNSAPDKSGLPSDRFSAERTGGSVSTLTIQRTQQEDSAVYLCASSLASGNYNEQFFGPGTRLTVL.

The chain carries TRBV10-1 and TRBJ1-1; D gene ambiguous. The germline CDR1 and CDR2 sequences are WNHNN and SYGVQD (reference sequence). The CDR3 totals 12 residues. V was trimmed by 11 bases and J by 4 bases, leaving 14 bases between them. CDR3 region: CASSTAGTEAFF. The CDR3 bases are TGCGCCTCCAGCACAGCGGGCACTGAAGCTTTCTTT.

This chain links TRBV28 with TRBJ1-1; a weak D match, TRBD1 (5 bases). Between the trimmed V and J ends, which lost 6 bases and 4 bases, there was a span of 18 bases. Germline-derived CDR1 and CDR2 are MDHEN and SYDVKM. There are 15 residues in the CDR3. DNA of the CDR3: TGTGCCAGCAGAACGGGGTGGACAAAGAGCACTGAAGCTTTCTTT. As protein: CASRTGWTKSTEAFF. Looking up the rest from reference TRBV28 and TRBJ1-1 gives the full variable domain: DVKVTQSSRYLVKRTGEKVFLECVQDMDHENMFWYRQDPGLGLRLIYFSYDVKMKEKGDIPEGYSVSREKKERFSLILESASTNQTSMYLCASRTGWTKSTEAFFGQGTRLTVV.

About this clone itself: This sample also contains other DNA sequences that code for the same CDR3. This chain joins TRBV29-1 and TRBJ1-4, with D hard to call. V lost 7 bases, J lost 0 bases, and 12 bases lay in between. The germline V gene has CDR1 SQVTM and CDR2 ANQGSEA. The CDR3 is made up of 14 amino acids. This chain's CDR3 is CSGRTGATNEKLFF. In nucleotides, the CDR3 is TGCAGCGGTCGAACGGGAGCAACTAATGAAAAACTGTTTTTT.

The V and J genes are TRBV11-2 and TRBJ2-7; TRBD2 matches at 9 bases. V dropped 4 bases and J dropped 6; count of bases not matched to a gene: 10. CDR1 is SGHAT and CDR2 is FQNNGV in the germline V gene. CDR3 length: 15 amino acids. As DNA, the CDR3 is TGTGCCAGCAGCTCGATAGCGGGAGAGTTGGGCGAGCAGTACTTC. Protein: CASSSIAGELGEQYF.